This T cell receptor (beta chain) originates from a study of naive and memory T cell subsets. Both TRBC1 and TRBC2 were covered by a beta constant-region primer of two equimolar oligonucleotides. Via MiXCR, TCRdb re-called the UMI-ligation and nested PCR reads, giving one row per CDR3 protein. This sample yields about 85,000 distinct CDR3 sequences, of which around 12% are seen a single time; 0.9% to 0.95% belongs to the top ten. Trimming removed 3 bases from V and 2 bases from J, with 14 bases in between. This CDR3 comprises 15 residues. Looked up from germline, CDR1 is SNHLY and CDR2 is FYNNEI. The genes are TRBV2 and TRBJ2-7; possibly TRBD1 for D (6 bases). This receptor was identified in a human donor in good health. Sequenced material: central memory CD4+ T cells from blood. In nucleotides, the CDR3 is TGTGCCAGCAGTGATCGGCAGGGGCGTACCTACGAGCAGTACTTC. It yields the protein CASSDRQGRTYEQYF.